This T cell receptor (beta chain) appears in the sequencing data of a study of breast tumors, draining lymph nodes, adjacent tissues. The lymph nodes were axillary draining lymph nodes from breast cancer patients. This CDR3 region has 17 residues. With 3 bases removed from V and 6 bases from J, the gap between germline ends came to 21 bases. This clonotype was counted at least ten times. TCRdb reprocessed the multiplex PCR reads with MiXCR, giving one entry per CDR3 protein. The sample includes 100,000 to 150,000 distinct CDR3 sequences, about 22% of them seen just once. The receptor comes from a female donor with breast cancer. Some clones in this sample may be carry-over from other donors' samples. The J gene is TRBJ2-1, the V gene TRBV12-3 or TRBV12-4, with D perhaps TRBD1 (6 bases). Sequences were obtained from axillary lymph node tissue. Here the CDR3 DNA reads TGTGCCAGCAGTTTCCGATCAGGGGCAGGGGTAGGCAATGAGCAGTTCTTC. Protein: CASSFRSGAGVGNEQFF.